This T cell receptor (beta chain) appears in the sequencing data of a study of blood T cell repertoires in COVID-19. Study-level background: From T cells, B-cell-depleted T cells, or PBMCs came the material, which was cDNA or gDNA.

Per the original methods: Reference gene primer amplification yielded estimated nucleated cell counts. Profiled with immunoSEQ multiplex PCR; TCRdb holds only in-frame clones, not every one. That table supplies the V and J calls and clone size; D and trimming were determined from the DNA. The table records tens of thousands of clones, about nine tenths of them present only once. The V end was cut by 6 bases, the J end by 1 base, with 18 bases between. This CDR3 is 17 amino acids long. Germline V gene lookup returns CDR1 SNHLY and CDR2 FYNNEI. The receptor comes from a woman in her 70s with active COVID-19. Sequenced input: peripheral blood. The chain joins TRBV2 to TRBJ2-2; weak D call: TRBD2 (6 bases). The CDR3 DNA reads TGTGCCAGCAGGGATCCAGGTAGCGGTAGGAACACCGGGGAGCTGTTTTTT. It is translated as CASRDPGSGRNTGELFF.